This TCR beta chain stems from a study of cytomegalovirus exposure and HLA in healthy donors (dated by TCRdb to 2017 to 2019). The study in broad terms: A later analysis indicated that the 95 to 150 validation repertoires were generated on the platform also employed for the 666 repertoires of the first cohort. High-throughput TCR immunosequencing, statistical association of individual TCRs with disease status, and machine learning were combined to predict cytomegalovirus infection status. In addition to the first cohort of approximately 670 subjects, a separate validation cohort of over 90 different subjects was used. The aim of the study was to test whether cataloging public T cell receptors could identify signatures of past pathogen exposure. On the study overall, not on this receptor specifically: In both the original and validation cohorts, the classifier was reported to diagnose cytomegalovirus status with high specificity and sensitivity. In the study, approximately 160 TCR beta chains were listed as associated with cytomegalovirus. Three of the identified cytomegalovirus-associated TCR beta chains were confirmed in vitro to be specific for cytomegalovirus antigens. The validation cohort had no HLA typing available for a later analysis, so co-occurrence within that cohort was assessed over all 120 or so repertoires. According to the authors, the approach could potentially be generalized to other disease states and immunological phenotypes. A later analysis found that TCRs clustered in the first cohort also tended to co-occur in the roughly 120 validation repertoires, with 94% of cluster scores above 0. Most TCR sequences were observed very rarely across donors, whereas some public TCRs were present in many individuals.

Libraries were built with the immunoSEQ multiplex PCR assay. On the study's bioinformatics: A statistical classification framework was built to diagnose cytomegalovirus status from the catalog of TCR beta chain sequences. TCRdb limited this immuneACCESS table to in-frame rearrangements with V and J called. A share of clones is missing; checked studies link under half to unresolved V genes, and the rest is unexplained. V, J and clone size reflect that table, while D and trimming were determined from the DNA. The sample has hundreds of thousands of clones on record, around nine tenths of them singletons. The ten largest account for about 2.5% of the sample. The donors were included in the validation cohort of over a hundred subjects, a group kept apart from the roughly 610-subject first cohort. Inclusive of the bounding cysteine and phenylalanine, the CDR3 is 17 residues long. The retained sequence is limited to the CDR3, 51 bases, with the frame set at the first base. Trimmed from V: 1 base; trimmed from J: 0 bases; junction bases lacking a gene match: 6. For CDR1 and CDR2, the germline V gene lists SGHVS and FQNEAQ.

Details on this clone: It has no known antigen specificity. No much larger clonotype is one base removed from it; base qualities were not supplied.

The sequenced sample was PBMCs. This chain is built from TRBV7-8 and TRBJ1-5, with 7 junctional bases fitting TRBD1. The sequence derives from a man aged 18 to 29 in good health and CMV-seronegative. The DNA sequence is given as TGTGCCAGCAGCTTAGGCCGGACAGGTGATAGCAATCAGCCCCAGCATTTT. This codes for CASSLGRTGDSNQPQHF.